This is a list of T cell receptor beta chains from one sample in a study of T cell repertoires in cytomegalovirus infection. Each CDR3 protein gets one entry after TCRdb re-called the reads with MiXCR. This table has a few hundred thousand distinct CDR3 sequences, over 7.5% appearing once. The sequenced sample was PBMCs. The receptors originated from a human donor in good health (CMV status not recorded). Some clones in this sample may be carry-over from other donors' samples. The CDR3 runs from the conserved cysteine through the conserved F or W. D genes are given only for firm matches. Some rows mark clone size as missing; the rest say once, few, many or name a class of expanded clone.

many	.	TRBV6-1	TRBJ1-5	CATEPGNSNQPQHF	TGTGCCACCGAGCCGGGAAACAGCAATCAGCCCCAGCATTTT
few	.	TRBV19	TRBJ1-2	CASRDLGEAAGYTF	TGTGCCAGTAGAGACCTGGGGGAGGCGGCTGGCTACACCTTC
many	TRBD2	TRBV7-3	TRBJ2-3	CASSLRGSGGPDTQYF	TGTGCCAGCAGCTTAAGGGGTAGCGGGGGACCAGATACGCAGTATTTT
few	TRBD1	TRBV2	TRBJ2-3	CASSVSSGGSADTQYF	TGTGCCAGCAGCGTTTCCTCAGGGGGCTCGGCAGATACGCAGTATTTT
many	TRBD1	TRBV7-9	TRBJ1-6	CASSPGQGPYNSPLHF	TGTGCCAGCAGCCCGGGACAGGGGCCTTATAATTCACCCCTCCACTTT
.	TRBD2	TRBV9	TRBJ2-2	CASSVGGRALWSGELFF	TGTGCCAGCAGCGTAGGGGGGAGGGCCCTCTGGTCCGGGGAGCTGTTTTTT
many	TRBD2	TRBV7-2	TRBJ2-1	CASSPHISGNNEQFF	TGTGCCAGCAGCCCGCATATAAGCGGGAACAATGAGCAGTTCTTC
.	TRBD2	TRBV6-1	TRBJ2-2	CASGREGAGELFF	TGTGCCAGCGGCCGGGAGGGGGCCGGGGAGCTGTTTTTT
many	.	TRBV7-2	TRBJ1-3	CASSYTGISGNTIYF	TGTGCCAGCAGCTATACAGGGATCTCTGGAAACACCATATATTTT
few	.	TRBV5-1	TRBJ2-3	CASSEDTVTDTQYF	TGCGCCAGCAGCGAGGACACGGTTACAGATACGCAGTATTTT
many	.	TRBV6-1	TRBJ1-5	CASSERIRAALNQPQHF	TGTGCCAGCAGTGAAAGAATACGGGCAGCTCTCAATCAGCCCCAGCATTTT
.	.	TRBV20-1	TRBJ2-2	CSASMAYSGTGELFF	TGCAGTGCCTCAATGGCTTACTCAGGCACCGGGGAGCTGTTTTTT
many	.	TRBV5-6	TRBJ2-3	CASSLSPSGTDTQYF	TGTGCCAGCAGCTTGTCTCCTAGCGGCACAGATACGCAGTATTTT
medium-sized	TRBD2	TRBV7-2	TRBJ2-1	CASSLNKRERNEQFF	TGTGCCAGCAGCTTAAATAAGCGGGAGCGCAATGAGCAGTTCTTC
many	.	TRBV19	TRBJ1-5	CASTKYSNQPQHF	TGTGCCAGTACGAAGTATAGCAATCAGCCCCAGCATTTT
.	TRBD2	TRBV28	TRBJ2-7	CASMTSGRPFEYF	TGTGCCAGCATGACTAGCGGGAGGCCATTCGAGTACTTC
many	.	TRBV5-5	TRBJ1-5	CASSLAPSVSNQPQHF	TGTGCCAGCAGCTTGGCCCCCAGCGTTAGCAATCAGCCCCAGCATTTT
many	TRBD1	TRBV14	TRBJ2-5	CASSLYRGSETQYF	TGTGCCAGCAGCCTTTACAGGGGATCCGAGACCCAGTACTTC
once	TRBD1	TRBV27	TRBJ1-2	CASRNRPGQGESGYTF	TGTGCCAGCAGAAACAGGCCGGGACAGGGAGAGAGTGGCTACACCTTC
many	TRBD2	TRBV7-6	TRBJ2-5	CASSLGLAGGWETQYF	TGTGCCAGCAGCTTGGGACTAGCGGGGGGTTGGGAGACCCAGTACTTC
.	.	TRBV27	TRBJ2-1	CASRQGTGNEQFF	TGTGCCAGCAGACAGGGGACTGGCAATGAGCAGTTCTTC
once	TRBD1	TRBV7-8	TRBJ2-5	CASSTGTGISQETQYF	TGTGCCAGCAGCACCGGGACAGGGATTTCCCAAGAGACCCAGTACTTC
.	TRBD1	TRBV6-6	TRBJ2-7	CASSRQGAHEQYF	TGTGCCAGCAGCAGACAGGGCGCCCACGAGCAGTACTTC
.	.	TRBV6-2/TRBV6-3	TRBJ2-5	CTSSRGQDQETQYF	TGTACCAGCAGTAGGGGACAAGATCAAGAGACCCAGTACTTC
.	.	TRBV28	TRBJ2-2	CASSWYGTGTGELFF	TGTGCCAGCAGCTGGTACGGGACTGGCACCGGGGAGCTGTTTTTT
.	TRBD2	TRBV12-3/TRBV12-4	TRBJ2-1	CASRLAGYNEQFF	TGTGCCAGCCGCCTAGCGGGGTACAATGAGCAGTTCTTC
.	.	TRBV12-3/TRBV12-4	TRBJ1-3	CASRSRGTGNTIYF	TGTGCCAGCAGGAGCAGGGGTACTGGAAACACCATATATTTT
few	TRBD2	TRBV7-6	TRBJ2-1	CASSQSGGQYNEQFF	TGTGCCAGCAGCCAATCGGGAGGGCAATACAATGAGCAGTTCTTC
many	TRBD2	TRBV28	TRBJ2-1	CASSSLAGGSYNEQFF	TGTGCCAGCAGTTCGTTAGCGGGAGGCTCCTACAATGAGCAGTTCTTC
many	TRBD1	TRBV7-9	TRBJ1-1	CASSLRQGLEAFF	TGTGCCAGCAGCTTACGACAGGGCCTTGAAGCTTTCTTT
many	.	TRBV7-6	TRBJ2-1	CASSLTSHSYNEQFF	TGTGCCAGCAGCTTAACCAGTCACTCCTACAATGAGCAGTTCTTC
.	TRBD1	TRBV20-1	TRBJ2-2	CSAPRQGALVGELFF	TGCAGTGCTCCTCGACAGGGGGCGCTCGTCGGGGAGCTGTTTTTT
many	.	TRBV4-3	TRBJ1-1	CASSQDKFTRGPEAFF	TGCGCCAGCAGCCAGGATAAATTTACGCGGGGCCCTGAAGCTTTCTTT
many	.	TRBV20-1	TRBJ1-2	CSVYDPANYGYTF	TGCAGTGTATACGACCCAGCTAACTATGGCTACACCTTC
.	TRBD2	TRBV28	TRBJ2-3	CASSWGGTVDTQYF	TGTGCCAGCAGTTGGGGGGGAACGGTAGATACGCAGTATTTT
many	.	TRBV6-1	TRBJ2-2	CASSELRNTGELFF	TGTGCCAGCAGTGAATTGAGGAACACCGGGGAGCTGTTTTTT
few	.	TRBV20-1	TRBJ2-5	CSAPGVLGTQYF	TGCAGTGCGCCAGGAGTTTTGGGGACCCAGTACTTC
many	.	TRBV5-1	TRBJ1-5	CASSYTGGPHQPQHF	TGCGCCAGCAGCTACACGGGCGGCCCCCATCAGCCCCAGCATTTT
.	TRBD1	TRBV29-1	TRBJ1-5	CSVDGTGDRDCGNQPQHF	TGCAGCGTTGATGGAACCGGGGACAGGGACTGTGGCAATCAGCCCCAGCATTTT
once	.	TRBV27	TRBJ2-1	CASSSREGEQFF	TGTGCCAGCAGCTCCCGTGAGGGTGAGCAGTTCTTC